Listed here are 32 T cell receptor beta chains from one sample, sequenced in a study of blood T cell repertoires in COVID-19. Sequenced by immunoSEQ multiplex PCR; TCRdb stores in-frame clones only, minus some. Of about 250,000 clones in the sample, more than 70% were seen once. The sequenced sample consisted of peripheral blood. The receptor set was obtained from a woman in her forties who had recovered from COVID-19.

The CDR3 DNA is TGTGCCAGTAGTATAAGTGCAAGGGACACCTCCAACTATGGCTACACCTTC. Translated, it gives CASSISARDTSNYGYTF. The chain carries TRBV19 and TRBJ1-2; weak D call: TRBD1 (6 bases). This CDR3 comprises 17 residues. Germline CDR1 reads LNHDA; CDR2 reads SQIVND (reference sequence). V lost 2 bases, J lost 2 bases, and 18 bases lay in between. The whole variable domain, remainder taken from reference TRBV19 and TRBJ1-2, is DGGITQSPKYLFRKEGQNVTLSCEQNLNHDAMYWYRQDPGQGLRLIYYSQIVNDFQKGDIAEGYSVSREKKESFPLTVTSAQKNPTAFYLCASSISARDTSNYGYTFGSGTRLTVV.

This clone turned up a few times. The V gene is TRBV30, the J gene TRBJ1-4, with a weak D call TRBD1 (6 bases). The length of the CDR3 is 14 residues. The germline V gene has CDR1 GTSNPN and CDR2 SVGIG (reference sequence). Between the trimmed V and J ends, which lost 5 bases and 7 bases, there was a span of 17 bases. In DNA, the CDR3 is TGTGCCTGGGGCACAGGGAGCATTGGTGAAAAACTGTTTTTT. Protein: CAWGTGSIGEKLFF.

The chain recombines TRBV18 with TRBJ1-4, with TRBD1 matching 7 bases. With 2 bases clipped from V and 3 bases from J, the junction kept 3 bases outside the gene matches. The CDR3 runs 15 residues. Germline V CDR1 and CDR2: KGHSH, LQKENI. The CDR3 loop reads CASSPGTEANEKLFF. In nucleotides, the CDR3 is TGTGCCAGCTCACCAGGGACAGAAGCTAATGAAAAACTGTTTTTT.

The chain has TRBV9 and TRBJ2-1, with TRBD2 matching 12 bases. Looked up from germline, CDR1 is SGDLS and CDR2 is YYNGEE. The CDR3 runs 16 residues. V shed 0 bases, J shed 7 bases, and the junction held 5 bases outside the gene matches. The CDR3 DNA is TGTGCCAGCAGCGTAGCTGGACTAGCGGGGCAGAATGAGCAGTTCTTC. Translation: CASSVAGLAGQNEQFF.

For the CDR3, the DNA is TGCGCCAGCAGCTTGGGCGTCGGGGGGCCCGAAAAACTGTTTTTT. It encodes CASSLGVGGPEKLFF. This chain joins TRBV5-1 and TRBJ1-4, with a tentative D call TRBD1 (6 bases). V gave up 0 bases and J gave up 8 bases, with 14 bases separating them. The CDR3 is made up of 15 amino acids. CDR1 and CDR2 from the germline V gene are SGHRS and YFSETQ.

The gene calls are TRBV7-9 and TRBJ1-5; D perhaps matches TRBD1 (6 bases). Germline loops: CDR1 SEHNR, CDR2 FQNEAQ (reference sequence). Trimming left V 3 bases short and J 2 bases short, with 11 bases between. The CDR3 consists of 15 residues. The CDR3 DNA follows: TGTGCCAGCAGCTTGGCAGGGGTTGGCAATCAGCCCCAGCATTTT. Translating it yields CASSLAGVGNQPQHF.

The CDR3 DNA reads as TGTGCCAGCGGGACACGGGCAGGGCGTTGGCCCCAGCATTTT. Its translation: CASGTRAGRWPQHF. V and J are TRBV27 and TRBJ1-5, with D possibly being TRBD1 (6 bases). Deletions cut 8 bases from V and 9 bases from J, with 20 bases between. Looked up from germline, CDR1 is MNHEY and CDR2 is SMNVEV (reference sequence). The CDR3 is made up of 14 amino acids.

The chain is built from TRBV27 and TRBJ2-2, with 7 bases lining up with TRBD1. The CDR3 has 15 amino acids. Germline lookup yields CDR1 MNHEY and CDR2 SMNVEV (reference sequence). V shed 3 bases, J shed 6 bases, and the junction held 7 bases outside the gene matches. The CDR3 coding sequence is TGTGCCAGCAGTTTTTTCCCAGGGGGAGCCGGGGAGCTGTTTTTT. This translates into CASSFFPGGAGELFF.

CDR3 sequence (DNA): TGTGCCAGCAGCCCGAGGGGGCCCCCTAATGAAAAACTGTTTTTT. It specifies CASSPRGPPNEKLFF. This rearrangement joins TRBV7-9 to TRBJ1-4; TRBD1 matches at 7 bases. Germline V gives CDR1 SEHNR, CDR2 FQNEAQ (reference sequence). CDR3 length: 15 residues. The junction had 6 bases not matched to a gene; V was cut back by 5 bases and J by 3 bases.

The V gene is TRBV28, the J gene TRBJ2-2; 7 bases map to TRBD2. CDR1 and CDR2 (germline): MDHEN, SYDVKM. Trimming took 5 bases from V and 1 from J; bases not matched to a gene: 7. This CDR3 is 16 amino acids long. CDR3 sequence reads: CASSPGGEGNTGELFF. The DNA of the CDR3 is TGTGCCAGCAGTCCCGGCGGGGAGGGGAACACCGGGGAGCTGTTTTTT.

The chain links TRBV6-2 or TRBV6-3 to TRBJ2-7; D possibly corresponds to TRBD1 (5 bases). Germline values: CDR1 MNHEY, CDR2 SVGEGT. V shed 0 bases and J shed 6 bases, with 9 bases lying between them. The CDR3 contains 13 residues. CDR3 protein: CASSYSSRGEQYF. For the CDR3, the DNA is TGTGCCAGCAGTTACTCGAGTAGGGGCGAGCAGTACTTC.

The gene calls are TRBV18 and TRBJ1-1, with a tentative D call TRBD1 (6 bases). Trimming stripped 10 bases from V and 0 bases from J, with 12 bases between. CDR1 is KGHSH, CDR2 LQKENI, per germline. CDR3 length: 13 residues. Written as DNA, the CDR3 is TGTGCCATCAAGGGACAAATGAACACTGAAGCTTTCTTT. Residues: CAIKGQMNTEAFF. Using reference TRBV18 and TRBJ1-1 for the parts outside the CDR3, the full variable domain is NAGVMQNPRHLVRRRGQEARLRCSPMKGHSHVYWYRQLPEEGLKFMVYLQKENIIDESGMPKERFSAEFPKEGPSILRIQQVVRGDSAAYFCAIKGQMNTEAFFGQGTRLTVV.

This clone has only one observation. J is TRBJ2-7 and V is TRBV6-5; TRBD1 matches 10 bases. With V trimmed by 10 bases and J by 4 bases, 13 bases remained unmatched. CDR1 and CDR2 from the germline V gene are MNHEY and SVGAGI. This CDR3 region has 15 residues. The CDR3 sequence: CATPSPRDRGYEQYF. The CDR3 region has the DNA TGTGCCACCCCCAGTCCCCGGGACAGGGGTTACGAGCAGTACTTC.

The chain has TRBV7-9 and TRBJ1-3; D is ambiguous. The germline V gene encodes CDR1 SEHNR and CDR2 FQNEAQ (reference sequence). The CDR3 is 15 residues long. The V gene lost 5 bases and the J gene lost 2 bases, with 13 bases spanning the gap. The CDR3 protein is CASSPMGNPGNTIYF. CDR3 nucleotide sequence: TGTGCCAGCAGCCCCATGGGCAACCCTGGAAACACCATATATTTT.

The V gene is TRBV5-4, the J gene TRBJ2-7, with TRBD2 matching over 14 bases. The V and J ends lost 0 bases and 4 bases, in that order; junction bases with no gene match: 0. This CDR3 region has 15 residues. CDR1 is SGHNT and CDR2 is YYREEE in the germline V gene (reference sequence). The DNA for the CDR3 is TGTGCCAGCAGCTTGGGGACTAGCGGGAGGTACGAGCAGTACTTC. Amino acids: CASSLGTSGRYEQYF.

This rearrangement joins TRBV6-6 to TRBJ2-5; D is uncertain. CDR1 MNHNY and CDR2 SVGAGI come from the germline V gene (reference sequence). The CDR3 loop spans 11 amino acids. The V end lost 6 bases, the J end lost 5 bases, and 7 bases lay between the germline ends. The CDR3 nucleotides are TGTGCCAGCAGCCCGCAGGAGACCCAGTACTTC. This sequence encodes CASSPQETQYF.

This chain joins TRBV6-1 and TRBJ2-1, with D perhaps matching TRBD2 (5 bases). Germline values: CDR1 MNHNS, CDR2 SASEGT. V shed 1 base and J shed 1 base, with 11 bases lying between them. The CDR3 totals 16 residues. CDR3 nucleotides: TGTGCCAGCAGTGAAGGTTGGCTAGCATCCTACAATGAGCAGTTCTTC. Translating it yields CASSEGWLASYNEQFF.

Details on this clone: The germline gene is not matched at one end of the junction; a read error may be the cause. The V and J genes are TRBV7-2 and TRBJ1-1; 8 nucleotides match TRBD1. Germline V lookup: CDR1 SGHTA, CDR2 FQGNSA. This CDR3 region has 12 residues. CDR3 sequence (DNA): TGTGCCAGCAGCCCCCACGCGGACAGGGTTGTGTTT. Translation: CASSPHADRVVF.

The CDR3 spells CASSGTSGTEAFF. DNA of the CDR3: TGTGCCAGCAGCGGGACTTCGGGGACTGAAGCTTTCTTT. V is TRBV11-3 and J is TRBJ1-1, with D perhaps TRBD1 (5 bases). The germline V and J ends were trimmed by 5 bases and 5 bases, with 12 bases remaining between them. The germline gives CDR1 SGHNT, CDR2 YENEEA. This CDR3 region has 13 residues.

This chain links TRBV7-9 with TRBJ2-3, with a possible D match to TRBD1 (6 bases). The V and J ends lost 1 base and 3 bases respectively, with 14 bases between them. The CDR3 has 16 residues. Germline V gene data show CDR1 as SEHNR and CDR2 as FQNEAQ (reference sequence). CDR3 amino acids: CASSLVPTGQTDTQYF. CDR3 DNA: TGTGCCAGCAGCTTAGTCCCGACAGGCCAAACAGATACGCAGTATTTT. Looking up the rest from reference TRBV7-9 and TRBJ2-3 gives the full variable domain: DTGVSQNPRHKITKRGQNVTFRCDPISEHNRLYWYRQTLGQGPEFLTYFQNEAQLEKSRLLSDRFSAERPKGSFSTLEIQRTEQGDSAMYLCASSLVPTGQTDTQYFGPGTRLTVL.

Only a few counts were recorded for this clone. The chain has TRBV18 and TRBJ2-7; maybe TRBD2 (6 bases). Per germline, CDR1 KGHSH and CDR2 LQKENI. With 3 bases removed from V and 4 bases from J, the gap between germline ends came to 19 bases. CDR3 length: 16 residues. This CDR3 is CASSPRVSGGEYEQYF. As DNA, the CDR3 is TGTGCCAGCTCACCCCGGGTTAGCGGAGGGGAGTACGAGCAGTACTTC.

In DNA form, the CDR3 reads TGTGCCAGCAGCAGAGACAGCCTCTATGGCTACACCTTC. Encoded protein: CASSRDSLYGYTF. The chain recombines TRBV11-2 with TRBJ1-2; the D gene is possibly TRBD1 (5 bases). Germline lookup yields CDR1 SGHAT and CDR2 FQNNGV. Trimming took off 5 bases at V and 4 bases at J, with 11 bases between the two ends. The CDR3 extends over 13 amino acids.

The gene calls are TRBV21-1 and TRBJ1-1; the D call of TRBD1 is as the table states it, not checked on the DNA. TRBV21-1 is classified as a pseudogene. The CDR3 runs to 16 residues. CDR3 loop: CASSKAGTGANTEAFF. The CDR3 coding sequence is TGTGCCAGCAGCAAAGCGGGGACAGGAGCCAACACTGAAGCTTTCTTT.

The chain is built from TRBV18 and TRBJ2-5; no definite D call. V was shortened by 1 base and J by 5 bases, with 8 bases between the two germline ends. CDR3 size: 13 residues. Germline assignment: CDR1 KGHSH and CDR2 LQKENI. The CDR3 sequence is CASSPRLPETQYF. The CDR3 DNA follows: TGTGCCAGCTCACCACGTCTTCCGGAGACCCAGTACTTC.

The chain couples TRBV5-1 to TRBJ2-4; TRBD2 aligns across 11 bases. The V gene's germline CDR1 is SGHRS and CDR2 YFSETQ. The CDR3 sequence is 17 residues long. V lost 5 bases and J lost 1; bases outside the gene matches: 8. CDR3 region: CASRASGRPAAKNIQYF. The DNA for the CDR3 is TGCGCCAGCAGGGCTAGCGGGAGGCCCGCGGCCAAAAACATTCAGTACTTC.

This chain links TRBV10-3 with TRBJ2-2; the match to TRBD1 covers 8 bases. Per germline, CDR1 ENHRY and CDR2 SYGVKD. This CDR3 has 15 residues. Trimming removed 4 bases from V and 6 bases from J; junction bases left unmatched: 7. The CDR3 DNA is TGTGCCATCAGTGGGACAGGGTCGGAGCCCGGGGAGCTGTTTTTT. Its protein product is CAISGTGSEPGELFF.

This rearrangement joins TRBV7-9 to TRBJ2-2, with 9 nucleotides matching TRBD2. V was clipped by 5 bases and J by 4 bases; unmatched bases: 8. The CDR3 loop spans 16 amino acids. Germline CDR1 is SEHNR and CDR2 is FQNEAQ (reference sequence). CDR3 sequence reads: CASSPRAGGPTGELFF. The CDR3 nucleotides are TGTGCCAGCAGCCCTCGAGCGGGAGGACCCACCGGGGAGCTGTTTTTT.

The chain couples TRBV4-3 to TRBJ2-3; the D is unclear. Looked up from germline, CDR1 is LGHNA and CDR2 is YSLEER. V was shortened by 2 bases and J by 0 bases, with 6 bases between the two germline ends. The length of the CDR3 is 14 residues. CDR3 coding DNA: TGCGCCAGCAGCCAATCAACTAGCACAGATACGCAGTATTTT. This translates into CASSQSTSTDTQYF.

The chain joins TRBV24-1 to TRBJ1-2; D may be TRBD1 (6 bases). The V gene lost 5 bases and the J gene lost 7 bases, with 22 bases spanning the gap. CDR1 is KGHDR, CDR2 SFDVKD, per germline. The CDR3 length is 16 residues. The CDR3 loop is CATSGGRGGPLAGYTF. The CDR3 DNA sequence: TGTGCCACCAGTGGGGGGAGGGGGGGCCCACTGGCTGGCTACACCTTC.

The J gene is TRBJ2-7, the V gene TRBV20-1, with D uncertain. V was shortened by 0 bases and J by 9 bases, with 9 bases between the two germline ends. Germline CDR1 is DFQATT and CDR2 is SNEGSKA (reference sequence). The CDR3 covers 11 residues. The CDR3 DNA follows: TGCAGTGCTAGAGATGCCCTGCGGCAGTACTTC. This gives the protein CSARDALRQYF.

The chain joins TRBV19 to TRBJ1-2; no reliable D call. The germline V gene encodes CDR1 LNHDA and CDR2 SQIVND (reference sequence). With 7 bases removed from V and 8 bases from J, the gap between germline ends came to 17 bases. The CDR3 length is 13 residues. CDR3 bases: TGTGCCAGTACCCCGAGCGGCCACGGAGGCTACACCTTC. Its protein product is CASTPSGHGGYTF.

The rearrangement links TRBV5-1 to TRBJ1-6; 9 nucleotides line up with TRBD1. The germline CDR1 and CDR2 sequences are SGHRS and YFSETQ. The CDR3 contains 17 residues. V lost 1 base, J lost 8 bases, and 10 bases stayed unmatched. The CDR3 coding sequence is TGCGCCAGCAGCTTGCGGGCACCGGGACAGGGTTATTCACCCCTCCACTTT. Translated: CASSLRAPGQGYSPLHF.